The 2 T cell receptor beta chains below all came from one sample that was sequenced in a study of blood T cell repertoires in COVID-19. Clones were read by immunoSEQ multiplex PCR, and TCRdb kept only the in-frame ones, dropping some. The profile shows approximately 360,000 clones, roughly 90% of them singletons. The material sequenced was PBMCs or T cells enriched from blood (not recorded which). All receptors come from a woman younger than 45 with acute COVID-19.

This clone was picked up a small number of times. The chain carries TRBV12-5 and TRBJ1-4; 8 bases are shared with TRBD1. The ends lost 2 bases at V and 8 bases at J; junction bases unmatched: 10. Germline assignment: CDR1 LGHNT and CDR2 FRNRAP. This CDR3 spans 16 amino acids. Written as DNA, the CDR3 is TGTGCTAGTGGTTTGTACACGACAGGGGTACAAGAAAAACTGTTTTTT. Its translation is CASGLYTTGVQEKLFF.

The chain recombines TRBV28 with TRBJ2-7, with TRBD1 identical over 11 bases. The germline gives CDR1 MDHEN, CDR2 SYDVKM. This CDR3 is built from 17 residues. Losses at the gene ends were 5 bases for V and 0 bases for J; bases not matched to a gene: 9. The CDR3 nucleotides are TGTGCCAGCAGTGCCGGGACAGGGGGGTACTCCTCCTACGAGCAGTACTTC. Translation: CASSAGTGGYSSYEQYF.